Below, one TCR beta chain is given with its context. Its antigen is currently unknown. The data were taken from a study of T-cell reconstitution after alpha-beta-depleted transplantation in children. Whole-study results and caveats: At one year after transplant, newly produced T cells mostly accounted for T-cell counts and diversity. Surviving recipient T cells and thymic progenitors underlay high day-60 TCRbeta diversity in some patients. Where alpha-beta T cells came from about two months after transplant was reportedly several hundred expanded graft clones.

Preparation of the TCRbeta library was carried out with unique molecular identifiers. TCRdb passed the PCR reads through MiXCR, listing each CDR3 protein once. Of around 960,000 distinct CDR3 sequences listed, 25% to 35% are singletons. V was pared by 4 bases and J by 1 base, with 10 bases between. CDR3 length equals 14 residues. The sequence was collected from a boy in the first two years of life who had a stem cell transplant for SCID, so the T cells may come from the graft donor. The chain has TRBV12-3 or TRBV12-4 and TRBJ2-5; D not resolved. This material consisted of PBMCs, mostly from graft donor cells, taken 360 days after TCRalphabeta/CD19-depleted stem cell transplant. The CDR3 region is CASSSRKGQETQYF. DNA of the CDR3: TGTGCCAGCAGTTCCCGGAAGGGCCAAGAGACCCAGTACTTC.